The present entry profiles one T cell receptor (beta chain) with its context. Its cognate antigen is unknown. TCRdb re-analysed the RT-PCR reads in MiXCR, keeping a single row per CDR3 protein. Of about 500,000 distinct CDR3 sequences detected, 16% appear once; the ten largest clones hold about 3%. These data originate in a study of response to subunit inactivated influenza vaccine. Study-wide points: Few additional T cells are recruited per seasonal influenza vaccination, authors suggested.

Per the germline V gene, CDR1 is DFQATT and CDR2 is SNEGSKA (reference sequence). This CDR3 has 14 amino acids. V lost 4 bases to trimming and J lost 3 bases; unmatched junction nucleotides: 4. The material sequenced was CD4+ T cells sorted from PBMCs, taken about 24 months after vaccination. This chain links TRBV20-1 with TRBJ2-7; 12 nucleotides line up with TRBD2. This receptor was obtained from a man between 50 and 75 years old who received an inactivated influenza vaccine. DNA for the CDR3: TGCAGTGCTACCACTAGCGGGAGGATCTACGAGCAGTACTTC. Protein product: CSATTSGRIYEQYF.